The clone carrying this T cell receptor (beta chain) was picked up one time. Its antigen is as yet unknown. The sample comes from a study of OX40 agonist ivuxolimab in advanced cancers. Study-level information: Dose-escalation patients suffered from hepatocellular carcinoma, melanoma, renal cell or head and neck cancer. In three patients, partial responses were observed, one with hepatocellular carcinoma and two with cutaneous melanoma. Study findings and constraints: At 0.1 to 3.0 mg/kg and by week 6, CD4+ and CD8+ T cells in the blood had expanded clonally.

Generated by immunoSEQ multiplex PCR, the TCRdb table keeps only in-frame clones and is missing some. This table has over 80,000 clones, 85% to 90% appearing once. Germline values: CDR1 MNHEY, CDR2 SVGAGI. This CDR3 is built from 13 residues. With 4 bases removed from V and 8 bases from J, the gap between germline ends came to 14 bases. This rearrangement joins TRBV6-5 to TRBJ1-2; D might be TRBD1 (6 bases). This receptor was taken from an adult with an advanced solid tumor such as melanoma, head and neck, liver or kidney cancer. The source was CD4+ or CD8+ T cells sorted from blood, collected in a trial of the OX40 agonist ivuxolimab. The CDR3 loop is CASSSVQGRGYTF. The DNA for the CDR3 is TGTGCCAGCAGTTCCGTTCAGGGGAGAGGCTACACCTTC.